The 5 T cell receptor beta chains in this list originate from one sample, sequenced in a study of STAT5B mutations in CD4+ large granular lymphocyte leukemia. Sequencing was performed with immunoSEQ multiplex PCR; in TCRdb, only in-frame clones are kept and a portion is missing. This sample has nearly 35,000 clones, with roughly four fifths found just once. Sequencing used CD4+ T cells from blood buffy coats. Receptor source: a human donor in good health.

V and J are TRBV6-5 and TRBJ1-1, with TRBD1 matching over 10 bases. There are 12 residues in the CDR3. V lost 6 bases and J lost 11; bases outside the gene matches: 6. Germline values: CDR1 MNHEY, CDR2 SVGAGI. The CDR3 loop is CASRGTGDWAFF. As DNA, the CDR3 is TGTGCCAGCAGGGGGACAGGGGATTGGGCTTTCTTT.

V is TRBV2 and J is TRBJ1-6; possible D gene TRBD1, 6 bases. This CDR3 is built from 15 residues. From germline, CDR1 is SNHLY and CDR2 FYNNEI. Trimming pared 8 bases from V and 9 bases from J, leaving 20 bases between. CDR3: CASSVDSLTSSPLHF. The CDR3 bases are TGTGCCAGCTCGGTGGACAGCCTGACCAGTTCACCCCTCCACTTT.

V gene TRBV19 combines with J gene TRBJ2-7; TRBD1 agrees at 8 bases. The length of the CDR3 is 15 residues. Germline CDR1 LNHDA, CDR2 SQIVND (reference sequence). Germline trimming cut 7 bases from V and 1 base from J; bases unmatched to any gene: 9. The CDR3 nucleotides are TGTGCCAGTACCTCCGGACAGGGCCTTTCCTACGAGCAGTACTTC. As protein: CASTSGQGLSYEQYF.

The rearrangement uses TRBV6-4 and TRBJ1-2, with D possibly being TRBD1 (5 bases). The CDR3 runs 14 residues. Germline loops: CDR1 MRHNA, CDR2 SNTAGT. V lost 0 bases, J lost 8 bases, and 13 bases lay in between. This CDR3 reads CASSDSGESGGYTF. In DNA form, the CDR3 reads TGTGCCAGCAGTGACTCGGGGGAGTCAGGGGGCTACACCTTC.

The chain uses TRBV28 and TRBJ2-7; 8 bases map to TRBD1. CDR1 and CDR2 (germline): MDHEN, SYDVKM. Unmatched junction bases numbered 5, after V lost 3 bases and J lost 4 bases. The CDR3 is 14 residues long. The CDR3 spells CASSFPDRAYEQYF. DNA for the CDR3: TGTGCCAGCAGTTTCCCGGACAGGGCATACGAGCAGTACTTC.